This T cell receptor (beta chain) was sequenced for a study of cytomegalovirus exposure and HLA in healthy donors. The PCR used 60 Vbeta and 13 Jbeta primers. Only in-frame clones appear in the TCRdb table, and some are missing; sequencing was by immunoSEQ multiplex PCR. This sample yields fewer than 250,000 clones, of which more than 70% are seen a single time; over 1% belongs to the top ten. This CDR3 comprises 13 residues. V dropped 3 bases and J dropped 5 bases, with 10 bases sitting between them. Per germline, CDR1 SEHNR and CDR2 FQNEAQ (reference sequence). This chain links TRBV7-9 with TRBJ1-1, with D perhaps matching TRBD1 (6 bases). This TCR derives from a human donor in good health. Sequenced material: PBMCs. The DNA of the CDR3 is TGTGCCAGCAGCTTCACAGGGTCAACTGAAGCTTTCTTT. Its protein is CASSFTGSTEAFF.